This paragraph covers one TCR beta chain sequence. This clonotype occurred many times. Its antigen is currently not known. Base qualities are not provided; no much larger clone lies one nucleotide away. This entry is derived from a study of neurological immune-mediated disorders (dated by TCRdb to between 2019 and 2020). Some background on the complete study: Peripheral blood TCR-beta repertoires from HTLV-I-associated myelopathy (HAM/TSP) patients, multiple sclerosis patients and healthy controls were compared by UMI-based sequencing. Alongside PBMC samples, the set of fewer than 110 TCR-beta libraries contained longitudinal samples, technical triplicates, and paired CD4+ and CD8+ T-cell subsets that had been sorted. The cohort was made up of some 70 subjects, consisting of roughly 14 HAM/TSP patients, 35 or so multiple sclerosis patients and around 20 healthy controls.

Taken from cysteine to phenylalanine, the CDR3 has 14 residues. The entry retains the CDR3 DNA only, 42 bases that are in frame from base 1. Germline trimming amounts to 5 bases on V and 2 bases on J, with 4 as the count of junction bases outside the gene matches. CDR1 is given as SNHLY and CDR2 as FYNNEI, both from the germline V gene. cDNA was synthesized by template-switch 5'RACE using a primer with a 10-nucleotide random unique molecular identifier that tagged each TCR transcript. Every sequencing run yielded over 190 million TCR-beta sequences covering 15-18 subjects. The RNeasy kit was used for extraction of total RNA. The KAPA Real-time Library Amplification kit was used to amplify TCR-beta VDJ regions with primers targeting the TCR constant region and the 5'RACE anchor. Sample indexes and Illumina adaptors were added in a first PCR, after which library yield was increased in a second PCR. After purification with Ampure beads, the TCR product of roughly 650 bp was size-selected on a 2% E-gel SizeSelection system. Library quality was checked on a Bioanalyzer, concentration was measured with Qubit, and libraries were quantified with the Kapa Library Quantification kit before pooling. An Illumina HiSeq 2500 sequenced the libraries paired-end 2 x 150 bp. To increase sequence diversity, about 23-32% phiX was spiked into each library pool. Per the authors' processing: Quality-filtered reads were processed with the UMI-based MiGEC pipeline, which removed over 80% of raw TCR sequences during error correction. VDJ genes were aligned to IMGT germline references, and each clonotype was defined by a unique CDR3 amino acid sequence together with V-J genes. Clonal expansion, Shannon diversity and CDR3 relatedness (CalcPairwiseDistances, ClusterSamples) were evaluated with VDJtools, and phylogenetic trees were built with CLCbio workbench. A clone was classed as expanded if it had 8 or more unique UMIs, a cutoff based on coefficient-of-variation modelling across technical triplicates. TCRdb reran the public reads through fastp at Q25 and MiXCR, keeping productive beta chains. When rows share a CDR3 protein, they turn into one entry using the most common DNA and genes. None of the V and J calls come from the authors' own analysis; TCRdb made them. The sample table contains approximately 40,000 distinct CDR3 sequences; only one count was recorded for around 15% of them. Of the sample, approximately 3.6% is held by the ten largest clones.

TCR libraries for sorted subsets were made from 800,000 to 1,000,000 sorted CD4+ or CD8+ T cells. Peripheral blood was subjected to Ficoll-Hypaque density gradient centrifugation to isolate PBMCs, which were then cryopreserved in liquid nitrogen. The study also sequenced paired sorted CD4+ and CD8+ subsets from healthy controls, HAM/TSP patients and MS patients. What the research found in general, with its limitations: No identical CDR3 amino acid sequences were found to be shared among expanded clones across subjects, suggesting that TCR-beta repertoires were private in all groups. The highest TCR clonal expansion was observed in HAM/TSP patients, whereas the lowest was observed in MS patients, even when compared with healthy controls.

The rearrangement joined TRBV2 to TRBJ2-7; 9 middle bases align to TRBD2. The sample comprised CD4+ T cells from blood. The TCR sequence derives from a woman aged 60 to 75 with HTLV-1-associated myelopathy (HAM/TSP). DNA sequence: TGTGCCAGCAGTAGACTAGCGGTCGCCTACGAGCAGTACTTC. The encoded protein is CASSRLAVAYEQYF.